These 5 T cell receptor beta chains share one sample of origin, sequenced in a study of blood T cell repertoires in COVID-19. This table comes from immunoSEQ multiplex PCR, and its TCRdb copy is limited to in-frame clones, with some not included. The data hold 90,000 or so clones, with about 82% observed a single time. What was sequenced was peripheral blood. Receptors originate from a human donor in a cohort sampled during active COVID-19.

The CDR3 DNA reads TGTGCCACCAGTGACTCCGGGACAGGGGAGCGAGAGACCCAGTACTTC. Protein sequence: CATSDSGTGERETQYF. This chain joins TRBV24-1 and TRBJ2-5, with 10 bases identical to TRBD1. Germline-derived CDR1 and CDR2 are KGHDR and SFDVKD. CDR3 length: 16 residues. V lost 4 bases to trimming and J lost 4 bases; unmatched junction nucleotides: 8.

The CDR3 DNA is TGCGCCAGCAGCGTTAAAACAGGGGTGGAGACCCAGTACTTC. It codes for CASSVKTGVETQYF. The rearrangement links TRBV5-1 to TRBJ2-5, with TRBD1 matching 7 bases. After removal of 4 bases from V and 5 bases from J, the junction contained 8 bases not matched to a gene. This CDR3 has 14 amino acids. Germline CDR1 and CDR2: SGHRS and YFSETQ.

Worth noting for this clone: This same CDR3 is encoded by further DNA sequences in the sample. This chain connects TRBV11-2 to TRBJ1-2; perhaps TRBD1 as D (5 bases). Per the germline V gene, CDR1 is SGHAT and CDR2 is FQNNGV. The CDR3 has 14 residues. Trimming removed 3 bases from V and 5 bases from J, with 13 bases in between. In nucleotides, the CDR3 is TGTGCCAGCAGCTTGGGGCAGTCGGGTTATGGCTACACCTTC. Translating it yields CASSLGQSGYGYTF.

The genes are TRBV5-1 and TRBJ1-2; 10 positions match TRBD1. The CDR3 loop spans 14 amino acids. Germline loops: CDR1 SGHRS, CDR2 YFSETQ. V shed 4 bases, J shed 6 bases, and the junction held 6 bases outside the gene matches. This CDR3 reads CASSGTTGGHGYTF. CDR3 sequence (DNA): TGCGCCAGCAGCGGAACGACAGGGGGCCATGGCTACACCTTC.

V and J are TRBV4-3 and TRBJ1-2; no firm D call. CDR1 is LGHNA, CDR2 YSLEER, per germline. Between the trimmed V and J ends, which lost 1 base and 5 bases, there was a span of 14 bases. The CDR3 loop spans 15 amino acids. The CDR3 DNA sequence: TGCGCCAGCAGCCAAGTGAGGGAACCGCTTTATGGCTACACCTTC. Translating it yields CASSQVREPLYGYTF.